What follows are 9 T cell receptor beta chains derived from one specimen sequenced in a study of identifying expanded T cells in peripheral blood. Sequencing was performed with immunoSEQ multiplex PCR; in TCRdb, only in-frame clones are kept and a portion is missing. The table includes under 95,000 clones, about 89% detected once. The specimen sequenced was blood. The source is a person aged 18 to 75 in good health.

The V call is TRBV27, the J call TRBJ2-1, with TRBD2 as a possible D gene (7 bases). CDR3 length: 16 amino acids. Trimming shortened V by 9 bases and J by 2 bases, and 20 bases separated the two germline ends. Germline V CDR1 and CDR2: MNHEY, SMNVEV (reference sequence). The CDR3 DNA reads TGTGCCAGTACGCGGGGGCCACAGTTGACCTACAATGAGCAGTTCTTC. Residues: CASTRGPQLTYNEQFF.

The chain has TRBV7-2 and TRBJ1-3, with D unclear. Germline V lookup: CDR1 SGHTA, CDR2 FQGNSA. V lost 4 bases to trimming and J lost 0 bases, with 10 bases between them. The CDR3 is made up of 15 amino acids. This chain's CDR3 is CASSSGLFSGNTIYF. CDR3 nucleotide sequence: TGTGCCAGCAGCTCCGGACTGTTCTCTGGAAACACCATATATTTT.

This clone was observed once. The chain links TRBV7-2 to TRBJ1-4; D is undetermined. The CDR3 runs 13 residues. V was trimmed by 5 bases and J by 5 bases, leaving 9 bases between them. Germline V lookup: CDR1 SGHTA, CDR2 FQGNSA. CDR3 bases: TGTGCCAGCAGCCCGGGCCCCAATGAAAAACTGTTTTTT. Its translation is CASSPGPNEKLFF.

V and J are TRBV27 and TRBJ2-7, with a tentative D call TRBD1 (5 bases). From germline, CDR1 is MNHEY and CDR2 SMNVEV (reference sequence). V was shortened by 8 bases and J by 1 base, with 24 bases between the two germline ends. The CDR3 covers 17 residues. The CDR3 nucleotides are TGTGCCAGCGGATATTTCTTCAACAGGTCCCCTTCCTACGAGCAGTACTTC. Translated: CASGYFFNRSPSYEQYF.

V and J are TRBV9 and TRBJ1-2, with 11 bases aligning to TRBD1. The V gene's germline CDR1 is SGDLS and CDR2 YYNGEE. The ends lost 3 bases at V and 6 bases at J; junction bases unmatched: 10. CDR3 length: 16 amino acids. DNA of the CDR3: TGTGCCAGCAGCGAGGGCCCCGGGACAGGGGGGCATGGCTACACCTTC. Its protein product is CASSEGPGTGGHGYTF.

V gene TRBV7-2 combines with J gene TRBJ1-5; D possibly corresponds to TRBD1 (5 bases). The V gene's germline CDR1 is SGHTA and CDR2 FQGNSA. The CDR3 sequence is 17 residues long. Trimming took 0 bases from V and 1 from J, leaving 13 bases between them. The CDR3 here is CASSLARGIGSNQPQHF. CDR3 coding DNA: TGTGCCAGCAGCTTAGCGAGGGGAATTGGGAGCAATCAGCCCCAGCATTTT.

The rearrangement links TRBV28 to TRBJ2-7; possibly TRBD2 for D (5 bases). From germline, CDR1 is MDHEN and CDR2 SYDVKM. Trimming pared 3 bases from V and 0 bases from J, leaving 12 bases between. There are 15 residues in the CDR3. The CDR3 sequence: CASSFSAEYSYEQYF. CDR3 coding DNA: TGTGCCAGCAGTTTCTCAGCGGAGTACTCCTACGAGCAGTACTTC.

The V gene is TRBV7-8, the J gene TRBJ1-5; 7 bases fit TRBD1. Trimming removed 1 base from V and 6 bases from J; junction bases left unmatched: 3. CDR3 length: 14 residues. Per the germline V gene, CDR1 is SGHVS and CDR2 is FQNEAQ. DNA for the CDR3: TGTGCCAGCAGCTTAGGGACAGGTCTTCAGCCCCAGCATTTT. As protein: CASSLGTGLQPQHF.

The CDR3 spells CASSQDMSSTNLDSGELFF. The CDR3 nucleotides are TGCGCCAGCAGCCAAGATATGAGCAGCACGAATCTAGACTCCGGGGAGCTGTTTTTT. The J gene is TRBJ2-2, the V gene TRBV4-1; no clear D. Trimming removed 0 bases at V and 6 bases at J, with 23 bases between. Germline lookup yields CDR1 MGHRA and CDR2 YSYEKL. The CDR3 covers 19 residues.